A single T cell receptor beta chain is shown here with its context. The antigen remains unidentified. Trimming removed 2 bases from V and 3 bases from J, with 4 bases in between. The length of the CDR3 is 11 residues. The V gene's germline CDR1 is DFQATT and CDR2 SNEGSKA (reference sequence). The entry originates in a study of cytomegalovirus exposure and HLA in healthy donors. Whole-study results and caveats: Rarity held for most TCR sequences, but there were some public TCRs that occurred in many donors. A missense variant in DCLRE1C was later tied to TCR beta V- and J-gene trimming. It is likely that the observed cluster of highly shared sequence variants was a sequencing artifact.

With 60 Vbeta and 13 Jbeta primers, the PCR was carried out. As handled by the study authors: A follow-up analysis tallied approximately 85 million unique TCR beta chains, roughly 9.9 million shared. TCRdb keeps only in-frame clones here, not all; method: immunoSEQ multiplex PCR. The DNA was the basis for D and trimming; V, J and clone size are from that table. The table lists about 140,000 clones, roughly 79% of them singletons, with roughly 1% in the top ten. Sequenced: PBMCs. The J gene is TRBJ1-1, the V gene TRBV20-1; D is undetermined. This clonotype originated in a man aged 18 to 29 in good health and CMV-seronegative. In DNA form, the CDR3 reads TGCAGTGCTAGACCGGACACTGAAGCTTTCTTT. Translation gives CSARPDTEAFF.